These 10 T cell receptor beta chains came from one sample sequenced in a study of T cells in Graves' hyperthyroidism and ophthalmopathy. Amplification of TCR beta CDR3 regions used RNA as the template. The TCR CDR3 first-round RT-PCR relied on the HTBI primer set. A single record per CDR3 protein comes from TCRdb applying MiXCR to the multiplex PCR reads. The sample shows 500,000 to 600,000 distinct CDR3 sequences, about 45% of them seen only once. The sequencing input was peripheral blood or thyroid tissue (not recorded which). These receptors were obtained from an adult woman with Graves' disease, either hyperthyroidism or ophthalmopathy (not recorded which).

The V gene is TRBV15, the J gene TRBJ1-5; D is ambiguous. V was pared by 5 bases and J by 11 bases, with 16 bases between. Looked up from germline, CDR1 is LNHNV and CDR2 is YYDKDF (reference sequence). This CDR3 spans 13 amino acids. This chain's CDR3 is CATSGNLLETQHF. The CDR3 bases are TGTGCCACCAGCGGTAACTTATTGGAGACCCAGCATTTT.

The CDR3 protein is CASSLPGDNEKLFF. CDR3 DNA sequence: TGTGCCAGCAGCTTACCGGGGGATAATGAAAAACTGTTTTTT. This chain uses TRBV7-9 with TRBJ1-4; possibly TRBD1 for D (5 bases). Germline V gene sequence: CDR1 SEHNR, CDR2 FQNEAQ (reference sequence). CDR3 length: 14 residues. V was shortened by 2 bases and J by 4 bases, with 8 bases between the two germline ends.

This chain joins TRBV7-2 and TRBJ2-5; D unclear. Germline lookup yields CDR1 SGHTA and CDR2 FQGNSA. This CDR3 is built from 10 residues. V was clipped by 1 base and J by 12 bases, with 6 bases between them. The CDR3 DNA sequence: TGTGCCAGCAGCTTAGAGGCCGAGTACTTC. Translated, it gives CASSLEAEYF.

This clonotype was seen repeatedly, ten times or more. The V gene is TRBV20-1, the J gene TRBJ2-7; perhaps TRBD1 as D (9 bases). Germline V lookup: CDR1 DFQATT, CDR2 SNEGSKA (reference sequence). V dropped 5 bases and J dropped 6 bases, with 23 bases sitting between them. This CDR3 region has 15 residues. The CDR3 nucleotides read TGCAGTGCTCGGGAGGGGGACAGGGAATATGGCGAGCAGTACTTC. It encodes CSAREGDREYGEQYF.

At least ten counts were recorded for this clonotype. The chain carries TRBV28 and TRBJ2-7; D call uncertain. Germline loops: CDR1 MDHEN, CDR2 SYDVKM. Trimming took 8 bases from V and 2 from J, leaving 7 bases between them. The CDR3 is 11 residues long. This chain's CDR3 is CASARTYEQYF. The DNA for the CDR3 is TGTGCCAGCGCGCGGACCTACGAGCAGTACTTC.

The chain uses TRBV15 and TRBJ1-5, with 7 bases aligning to TRBD1. The V gene end was trimmed by 5 bases and the J gene end by 7 bases; junction bases not matched to a gene: 11. The CDR3 contains 15 residues. CDR1 and CDR2 (germline): LNHNV, YYDKDF (reference sequence). CDR3: CATSHRQGAEQPQHF. The CDR3 DNA is TGTGCCACCAGCCATCGACAGGGAGCGGAACAGCCCCAGCATTTT.

This clonotype was counted at least ten times. This chain joins TRBV10-3 and TRBJ2-6; D might be TRBD2 (5 bases). Germline V lookup: CDR1 ENHRY, CDR2 SYGVKD. There are 16 residues in the CDR3. V dropped 2 bases and J dropped 0 bases, with 8 bases sitting between them. CDR3 sequence reads: CAISEEGSSGANVLTF. CDR3 coding DNA: TGTGCCATCAGTGAGGAAGGGAGCTCTGGGGCCAACGTCCTGACTTTC.

This clonotype appeared once. V gene TRBV15 combines with J gene TRBJ2-3; 10 nucleotides agree with TRBD1. The CDR3 covers 16 residues. V was clipped by 2 bases and J by 2 bases; unmatched bases: 4. Germline V CDR1 and CDR2: LNHNV, YYDKDF (reference sequence). The CDR3 nucleotides are TGTGCCACCAGCAGACCGACAGGGGGCATCACAGATACGCAGTATTTT. This gives the protein CATSRPTGGITDTQYF.

This clonotype was recorded many times. The V call is TRBV28, the J call TRBJ2-5, with unresolved D. Per the germline V gene, CDR1 is MDHEN and CDR2 is SYDVKM. CDR3 length equals 12 residues. V lost 5 bases and J lost 5, with 9 bases in between. The chain's CDR3 is CASSSPWETQYF. CDR3 in DNA: TGTGCCAGCAGTAGTCCCTGGGAGACCCAGTACTTC.

This clonotype was recorded at least ten times. J is TRBJ1-1 and V is TRBV25-1, with D unresolved. The CDR3 loop spans 13 amino acids. Germline V CDR1 and CDR2: MGHDK, SYGVNS. V lost 6 bases and J 6 bases, leaving 14 bases between the germline ends. CDR3 DNA sequence: TGTGCCAGCAGACCGGGATTTGGTGCTGAAGCTTTCTTT. Its protein product is CASRPGFGAEAFF.